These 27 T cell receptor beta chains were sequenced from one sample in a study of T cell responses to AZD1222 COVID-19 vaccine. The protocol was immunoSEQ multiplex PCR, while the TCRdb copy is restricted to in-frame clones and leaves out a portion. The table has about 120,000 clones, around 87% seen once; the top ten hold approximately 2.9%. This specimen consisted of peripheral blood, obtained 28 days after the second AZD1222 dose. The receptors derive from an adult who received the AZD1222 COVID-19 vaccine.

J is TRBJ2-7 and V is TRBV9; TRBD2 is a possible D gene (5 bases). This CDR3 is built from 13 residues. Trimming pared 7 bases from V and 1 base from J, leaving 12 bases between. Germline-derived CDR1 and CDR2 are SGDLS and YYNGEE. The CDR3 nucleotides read TGTGCCAGCCCCAAGCGGTTTTCCTACGAGCAGTACTTC. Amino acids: CASPKRFSYEQYF.

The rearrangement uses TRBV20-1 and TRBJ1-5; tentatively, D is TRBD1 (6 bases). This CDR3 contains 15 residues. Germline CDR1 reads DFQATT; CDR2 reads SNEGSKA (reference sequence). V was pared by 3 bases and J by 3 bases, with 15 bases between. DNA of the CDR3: TGCAGTGCTAGTAAAGGGGGGACAAACAATCAGCCCCAGCATTTT. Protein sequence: CSASKGGTNNQPQHF.

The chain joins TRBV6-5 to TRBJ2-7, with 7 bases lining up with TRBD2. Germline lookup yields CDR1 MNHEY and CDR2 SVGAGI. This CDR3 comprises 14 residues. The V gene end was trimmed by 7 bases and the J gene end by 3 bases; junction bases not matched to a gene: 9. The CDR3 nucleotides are TGTGCCAGCACCAGGACTAGAACCAACTACGAGCAGTACTTC. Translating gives CASTRTRTNYEQYF.

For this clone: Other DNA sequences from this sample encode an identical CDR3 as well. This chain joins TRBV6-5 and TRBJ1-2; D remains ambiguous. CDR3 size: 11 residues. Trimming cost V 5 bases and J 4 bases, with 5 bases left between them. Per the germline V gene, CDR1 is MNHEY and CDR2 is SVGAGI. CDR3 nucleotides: TGTGCCAGCAGTCCTGGCTATGGCTACACCTTC. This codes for CASSPGYGYTF.

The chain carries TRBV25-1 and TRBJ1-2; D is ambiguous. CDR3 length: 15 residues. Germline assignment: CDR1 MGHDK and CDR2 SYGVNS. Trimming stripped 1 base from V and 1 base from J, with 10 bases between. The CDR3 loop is CASSESGQVNYGYTF. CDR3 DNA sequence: TGTGCCAGCAGTGAATCGGGCCAGGTTAACTATGGCTACACCTTC.

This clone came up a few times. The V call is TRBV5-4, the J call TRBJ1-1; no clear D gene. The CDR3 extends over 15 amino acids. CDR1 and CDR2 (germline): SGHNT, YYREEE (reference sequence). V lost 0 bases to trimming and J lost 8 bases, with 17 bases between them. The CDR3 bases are TGTGCCAGCAGCTTGGATGTTGGGTCCTTCGGGGAAGCTTTCTTT. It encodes CASSLDVGSFGEAFF.

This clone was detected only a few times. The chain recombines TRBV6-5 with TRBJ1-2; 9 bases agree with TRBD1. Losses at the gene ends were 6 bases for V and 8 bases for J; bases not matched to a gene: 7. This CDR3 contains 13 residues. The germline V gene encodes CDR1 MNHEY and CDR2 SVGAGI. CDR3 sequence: CASRSGTGHGYTF. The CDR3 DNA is TGTGCCAGCAGGTCCGGGACAGGGCACGGCTACACCTTC.

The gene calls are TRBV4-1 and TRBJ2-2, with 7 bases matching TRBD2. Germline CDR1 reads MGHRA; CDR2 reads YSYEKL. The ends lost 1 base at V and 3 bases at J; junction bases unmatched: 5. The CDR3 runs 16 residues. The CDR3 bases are TGCGCCAGCAGCCAAGGGACTAGGGGAGACACCGGGGAGCTGTTTTTT. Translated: CASSQGTRGDTGELFF.

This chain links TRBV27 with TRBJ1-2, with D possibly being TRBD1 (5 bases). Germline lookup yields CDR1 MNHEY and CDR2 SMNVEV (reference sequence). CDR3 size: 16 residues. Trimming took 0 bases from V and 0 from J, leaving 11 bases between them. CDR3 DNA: TGTGCCAGCAGTTTATCTATACAGGCAACTAACTATGGCTACACCTTC. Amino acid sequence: CASSLSIQATNYGYTF.

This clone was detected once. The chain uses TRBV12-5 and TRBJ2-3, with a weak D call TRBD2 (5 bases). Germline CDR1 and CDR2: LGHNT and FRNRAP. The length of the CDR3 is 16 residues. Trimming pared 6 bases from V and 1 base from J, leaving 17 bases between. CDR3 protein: CASGLGVGARTDTQYF. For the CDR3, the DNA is TGTGCTAGTGGCTTAGGAGTGGGAGCCCGCACAGATACGCAGTATTTT.

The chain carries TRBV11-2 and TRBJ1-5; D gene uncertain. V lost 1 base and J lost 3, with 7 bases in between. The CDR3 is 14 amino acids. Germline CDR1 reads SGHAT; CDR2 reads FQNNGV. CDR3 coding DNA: TGTGCCAGCAGCTTAGGGGCCCTCAATCAGCCCCAGCATTTT. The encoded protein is CASSLGALNQPQHF.

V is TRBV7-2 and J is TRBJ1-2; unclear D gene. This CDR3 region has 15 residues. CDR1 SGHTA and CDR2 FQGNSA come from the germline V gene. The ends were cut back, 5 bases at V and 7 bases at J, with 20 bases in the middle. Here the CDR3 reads CASSTVVGSTGGYTF. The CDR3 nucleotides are TGTGCCAGCAGCACCGTTGTCGGATCCACGGGTGGCTACACCTTC. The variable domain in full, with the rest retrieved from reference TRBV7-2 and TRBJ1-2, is GAGVSQSPSNKVTEKGKDVELRCDPISGHTALYWYRQSLGQGLEFLIYFQGNSAPDKSGLPSDRFSAERTGGSVSTLTIQRTQQEDSAVYLCASSTVVGSTGGYTFGSGTRLTVV.

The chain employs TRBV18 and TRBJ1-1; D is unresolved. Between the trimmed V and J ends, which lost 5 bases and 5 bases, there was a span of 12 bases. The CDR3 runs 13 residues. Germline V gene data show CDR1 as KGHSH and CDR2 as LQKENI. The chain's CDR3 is CASSGVSGTEAFF. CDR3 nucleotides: TGTGCCAGCTCAGGAGTTAGTGGTACTGAAGCTTTCTTT.

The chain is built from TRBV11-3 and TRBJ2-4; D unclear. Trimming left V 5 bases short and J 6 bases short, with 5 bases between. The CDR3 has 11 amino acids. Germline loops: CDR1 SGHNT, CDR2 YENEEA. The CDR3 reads CASSALNIQYF. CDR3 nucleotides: TGTGCCAGCAGCGCCCTAAACATTCAGTACTTC.

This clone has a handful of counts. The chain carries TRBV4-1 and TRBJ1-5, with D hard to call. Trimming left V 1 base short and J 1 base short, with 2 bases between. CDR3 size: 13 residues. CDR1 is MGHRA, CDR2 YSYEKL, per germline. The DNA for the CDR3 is TGCGCCAGCAGCCAAGGCAGCAATCAGCCCCAGCATTTT. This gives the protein CASSQGSNQPQHF.

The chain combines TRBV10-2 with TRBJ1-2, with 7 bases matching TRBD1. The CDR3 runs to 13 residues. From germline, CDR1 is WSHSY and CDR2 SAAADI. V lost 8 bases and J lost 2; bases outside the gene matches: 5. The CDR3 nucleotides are TGCGCCAGCTGGGACAGACTAAACTATGGCTACACCTTC. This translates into CASWDRLNYGYTF.

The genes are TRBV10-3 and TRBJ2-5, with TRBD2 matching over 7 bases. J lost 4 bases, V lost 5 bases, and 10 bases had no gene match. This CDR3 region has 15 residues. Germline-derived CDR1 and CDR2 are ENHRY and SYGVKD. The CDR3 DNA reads TGTGCCATCAGTTCAGCCAGCGGGGCCATAGAGACCCAGTACTTC. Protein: CAISSASGAIETQYF.

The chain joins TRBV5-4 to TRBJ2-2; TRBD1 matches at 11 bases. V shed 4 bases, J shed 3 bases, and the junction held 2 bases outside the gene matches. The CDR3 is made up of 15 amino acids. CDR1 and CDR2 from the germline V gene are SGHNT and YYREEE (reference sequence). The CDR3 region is CASSTDRGHTGELFF. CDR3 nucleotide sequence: TGTGCCAGCAGCACGGACAGGGGGCACACCGGGGAGCTGTTTTTT.

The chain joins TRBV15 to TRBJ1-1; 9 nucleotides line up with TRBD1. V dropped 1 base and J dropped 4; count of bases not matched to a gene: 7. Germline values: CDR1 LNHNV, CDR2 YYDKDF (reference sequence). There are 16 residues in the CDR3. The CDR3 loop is CATSRVVGQGATEAFF. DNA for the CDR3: TGTGCCACCAGCAGAGTAGTGGGACAGGGTGCCACTGAAGCTTTCTTT.

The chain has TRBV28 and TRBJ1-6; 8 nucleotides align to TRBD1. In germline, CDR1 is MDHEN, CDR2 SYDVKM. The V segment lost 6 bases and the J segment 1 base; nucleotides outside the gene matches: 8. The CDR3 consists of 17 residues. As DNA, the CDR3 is TGTGCCAGCAGAAGGGACAGGATAAGTTCCTATAATTCACCCCTCCACTTT. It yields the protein CASRRDRISSYNSPLHF.

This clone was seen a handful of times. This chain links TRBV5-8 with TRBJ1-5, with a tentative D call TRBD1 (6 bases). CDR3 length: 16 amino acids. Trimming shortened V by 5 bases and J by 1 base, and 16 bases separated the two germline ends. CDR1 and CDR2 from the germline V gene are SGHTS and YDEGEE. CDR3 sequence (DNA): TGTGCCAGCAGTTGGGGGCAGCTCGTGAGCAATCAGCCCCAGCATTTT. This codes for CASSWGQLVSNQPQHF.

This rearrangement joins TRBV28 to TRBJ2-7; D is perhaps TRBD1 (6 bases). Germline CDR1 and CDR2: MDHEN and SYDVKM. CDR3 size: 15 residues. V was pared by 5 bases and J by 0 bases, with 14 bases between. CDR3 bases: TGTGCCAGCAGTGAAGGACAGTTAAGCTCCTACGAGCAGTACTTC. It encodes CASSEGQLSSYEQYF.

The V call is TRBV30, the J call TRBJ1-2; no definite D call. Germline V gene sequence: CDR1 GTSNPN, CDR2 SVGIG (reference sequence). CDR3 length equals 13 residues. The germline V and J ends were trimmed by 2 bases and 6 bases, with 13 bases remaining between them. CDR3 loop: CAWSHGPWDGYTF. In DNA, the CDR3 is TGTGCCTGGAGTCACGGTCCGTGGGATGGCTACACCTTC. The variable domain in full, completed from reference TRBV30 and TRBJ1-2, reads SQTIHQWPATLVQPVGSPLSLECTVEGTSNPNLYWYRQAAGRGLQLLFYSVGIGQISSEVPQNLSASRPQDRQFILSSKKLLLSDSGFYLCAWSHGPWDGYTFGSGTRLTVV.

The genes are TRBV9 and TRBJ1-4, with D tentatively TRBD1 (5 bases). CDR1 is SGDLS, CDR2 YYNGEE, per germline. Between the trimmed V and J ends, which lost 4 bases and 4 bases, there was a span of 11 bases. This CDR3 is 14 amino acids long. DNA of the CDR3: TGTGCCAGCAGCCGGGGCCAAAATAATGAAAAACTGTTTTTT. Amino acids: CASSRGQNNEKLFF.

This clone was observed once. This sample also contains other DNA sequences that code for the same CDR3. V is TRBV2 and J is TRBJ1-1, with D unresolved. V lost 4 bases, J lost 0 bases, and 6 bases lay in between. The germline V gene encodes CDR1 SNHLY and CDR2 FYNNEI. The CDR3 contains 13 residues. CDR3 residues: CASSVGLNTEAFF. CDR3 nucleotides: TGTGCCAGCAGTGTAGGTCTGAACACTGAAGCTTTCTTT.

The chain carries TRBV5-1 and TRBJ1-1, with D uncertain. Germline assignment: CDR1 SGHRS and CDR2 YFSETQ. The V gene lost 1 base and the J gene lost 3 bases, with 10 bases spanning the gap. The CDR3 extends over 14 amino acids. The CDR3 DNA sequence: TGCGCCAGCAGCTTGTTCGGGGAGCACACTGAAGCTTTCTTT. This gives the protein CASSLFGEHTEAFF.

The CDR3 DNA follows: TGTGCCAGCAGCTTAGAGGGCAGGGTCTATTCACCCCTCCACTTT. Encoded protein: CASSLEGRVYSPLHF. V and J are TRBV7-2 and TRBJ1-6; D perhaps matches TRBD1 (5 bases). V lost 1 base to trimming and J lost 8 bases, with 12 bases between them. The germline V gene encodes CDR1 SGHTA and CDR2 FQGNSA. The length of the CDR3 is 15 residues.